Below, 15 T cell receptor beta chains from the same sample are listed, as sequenced in a study of early T cells in non-severe SARS-CoV-2 infection. TCRdb re-called the 5' RACE reads with MiXCR, one entry per CDR3 protein. The repertoire includes tens of thousands of distinct CDR3 sequences, 12% to 15% of them detected once, and under 6.5% sits in the top ten. The source material was whole blood. The source is an adult who was a healthcare worker with PCR-confirmed SARS-CoV-2 infection or an uninfected control (not recorded which).

V usage is TRBV10-3 and J usage is TRBJ2-7; D may be TRBD1 (5 bases). Germline assignment: CDR1 ENHRY and CDR2 SYGVKD. The CDR3 is 13 residues long. The V end lost 7 bases, the J end lost 0 bases, and 10 bases lay between the germline ends. The DNA of the CDR3 is TGTGCCATCAAGCCAGGGCCCTCCTACGAGCAGTACTTC. Translation: CAIKPGPSYEQYF.

At least ten counts were recorded for this clonotype. CDR3 loop: CASSFRDTQYF. CDR3 coding DNA: TGTGCCAGCAGTTTTAGGGATACGCAGTATTTT. The V call is TRBV12-3 or TRBV12-4, the J call TRBJ2-3; the D is unclear. The CDR3 length is 11 residues. V was cut by 3 bases and J by 6 bases, with 4 bases left in between.

This chain joins TRBV5-1 and TRBJ2-5; TRBD2 aligns across 12 bases. The CDR3 consists of 15 residues. J lost 6 bases, V lost 5 bases, and 8 bases had no gene match. Germline-derived CDR1 and CDR2 are SGHRS and YFSETQ. CDR3 loop: CASSSLAGGPKTQYF. The CDR3 DNA reads TGCGCCAGCAGTTCCCTAGCGGGGGGGCCGAAGACCCAGTACTTC.

The chain is built from TRBV4-2 and TRBJ2-1, with TRBD2 matching 12 bases. In germline, CDR1 is LGHNA, CDR2 YNFKEQ. V trimming: 4 bases; J trimming: 5 bases; junction bases outside the gene matches: 6. This CDR3 is built from 16 residues. The CDR3 reads CASSRRPSGGDNEQFF. CDR3 sequence (DNA): TGTGCCAGCAGCCGCCGCCCTAGCGGGGGGGACAATGAGCAGTTCTTC.

This clonotype was counted at least ten times. The chain is built from TRBV5-1 and TRBJ2-7, with D perhaps TRBD2 (7 bases). V was clipped by 7 bases and J by 3 bases, with 20 bases between them. This CDR3 contains 15 residues. The germline V gene encodes CDR1 SGHRS and CDR2 YFSETQ. In DNA, the CDR3 is TGCGCCAGCGCAGAAGGGGGAGGGTGGAGCTACGAGCAGTACTTC. Its translation is CASAEGGGWSYEQYF.

This sequence joins TRBV28 and TRBJ2-7, with 7 bases fitting TRBD1. CDR1 and CDR2 from the germline V gene are MDHEN and SYDVKM. CDR3 length: 13 residues. The V segment lost 11 bases and the J segment 0 bases; nucleotides outside the gene matches: 7. This CDR3 reads CAGRDSSSYEQYF. In DNA form, the CDR3 reads TGTGCCGGCCGGGACAGCAGCTCCTACGAGCAGTACTTC.

This clonotype was found a few times. This sequence joins TRBV28 and TRBJ1-6; no clear D gene. The CDR3 has 12 residues. Germline V gene sequence: CDR1 MDHEN, CDR2 SYDVKM. V was cut by 5 bases and J by 9 bases, with 8 bases left in between. The CDR3 loop is CASSRLGSPLHF. As DNA, the CDR3 is TGTGCCAGCAGTCGACTAGGTTCACCCCTCCACTTT.

V is TRBV4-1 and J is TRBJ2-5; 8 bases fit TRBD2. The CDR3 is 16 residues long. With V trimmed by 1 base and J by 1 base, 5 bases remained unmatched. Germline lookup yields CDR1 MGHRA and CDR2 YSYEKL. The CDR3 nucleotides are TGCGCCAGCAGCCAAGGCCCGGCGGGGGGCCAAGAGACCCAGTACTTC. It translates to CASSQGPAGGQETQYF.

This clonotype has only a few counts. Here the CDR3 reads CSADGRSPYF. The DNA of the CDR3 is TGCAGTGCCGATGGACGGAGCCCGTACTTC. V gene TRBV20-1 combines with J gene TRBJ2-5, with D uncertain. The CDR3 is made up of 10 amino acids. Deletions cut 6 bases from V and 13 bases from J, with 15 bases between. Germline-derived CDR1 and CDR2 are DFQATT and SNEGSKA (reference sequence).

This sequence joins TRBV27 and TRBJ2-3; 10 bases map to TRBD2. This CDR3 contains 15 residues. Germline V gives CDR1 MNHEY, CDR2 SMNVEV (reference sequence). V lost 3 bases, J lost 7 bases, and 7 bases stayed unmatched. This CDR3 reads CASSFQRGGLNTQYF. CDR3 DNA sequence: TGTGCCAGCAGTTTTCAGCGGGGGGGCTTGAATACGCAGTATTTT.

There are many counts of this clonotype. The chain combines TRBV7-8 with TRBJ2-3; 9 bases line up with TRBD2. V trimming: 5 bases; J trimming: 4 bases; junction bases outside the gene matches: 19. Germline-derived CDR1 and CDR2 are SGHVS and FQNEAQ. This CDR3 comprises 19 residues. The CDR3 DNA reads TGTGCCAGCAGCCTAGTCGCGGGAGTTCTCGGACTAGCGTCAGATACGCAGTATTTT. This gives the protein CASSLVAGVLGLASDTQYF. The full variable domain, in which reference TRBV7-8 and TRBJ2-3 provide the parts outside the CDR3, is GAGVSQSPRYKVAKRGQDVALRCDPISGHVSLFWYQQALGQGPEFLTYFQNEAQLDKSGLPSDRFFAERPEGSVSTLKIQRTQQEDSAVYLCASSLVAGVLGLASDTQYFGPGTRLTVL.

The genes are TRBV6-5 and TRBJ2-7; 12 nucleotides agree with TRBD2. Germline loops: CDR1 MNHEY, CDR2 SVGAGI. Trimming took 7 bases from V and 2 from J; bases not matched to a gene: 6. The CDR3 sequence is 15 residues long. CDR3 sequence: CASTTSGGMAYEQYF. The CDR3 coding sequence is TGTGCCAGCACTACTAGCGGGGGGATGGCCTACGAGCAGTACTTC.

This chain's CDR3 is CASSSTSGASTDTQYF. The DNA of the CDR3 is TGTGCCAGCAGTTCGACTAGCGGAGCTAGCACAGATACGCAGTATTTT. The chain joins TRBV28 to TRBJ2-3; 9 bases map to TRBD2. Trimming cost V 4 bases and J 0 bases; bases outside gene matches: 5. The germline V gene has CDR1 MDHEN and CDR2 SYDVKM. The CDR3 is 16 amino acids.

The chain links TRBV6-2 or TRBV6-3 to TRBJ2-3; D unresolved. The CDR3 sequence is 13 residues long. Germline CDR1 and CDR2: MNHEY and SVGEGT. Trimming removed 2 bases at V and 2 bases at J, with 5 bases between. CDR3 bases: TGTGCCAGCAGTTACGGGTTCACAGATACGCAGTATTTT. Translating it yields CASSYGFTDTQYF.

This clonotype was counted a few times. The chain uses TRBV5-1 and TRBJ2-1, with a possible D match to TRBD2 (7 bases). This CDR3 spans 16 amino acids. V lost 2 bases and J 0 bases, leaving 12 bases between the germline ends. Germline-derived CDR1 and CDR2 are SGHRS and YFSETQ. The CDR3 region is CASSFGGPSSYNEQFF. The CDR3 nucleotides read TGCGCCAGCAGCTTCGGGGGGCCCTCCTCCTACAATGAGCAGTTCTTC.